This TCR beta chain emerged from a study of T cells after yellow fever vaccination. Study information: When fractions had low cell numbers, they were prepared with SMART-Seq v4 Ultra Low Input. Whole-study findings and limits: In post-booster samples, most primary-vaccination clones reappeared (roughly 96% CD4, roughly 88% CD8).

The CDR3 is made up of 12 amino acids. CDR1 MNHEY and CDR2 SMNVEV come from the germline V gene (reference sequence). The V end was cut by 2 bases, the J end by 9 bases, with 9 bases between. UMIs were added to TCR cDNA along with a universal primer site when it was made by 5'RACE template switching. TCRdb re-derived calls from the 5' RACE reads in MiXCR, one entry per CDR3 protein. The sample yields approximately 350,000 distinct CDR3 sequences, around 10% seen once. A note on this clonotype: The antigen is unknown.

The TCR was taken from a man aged 18 to 30 who received the YFV17D yellow fever vaccine. Sequenced here: PBMCs, sampled on the day of the first yellow fever vaccination. The chain joins TRBV27 to TRBJ2-3; TRBD1 or TRBD2 may be the D gene (5 bases each). The CDR3 here is CASSLIGATQYF. In DNA form, the CDR3 reads TGTGCCAGCAGTTTAATCGGGGCGACGCAGTATTTT.